The clone carrying this TCR beta chain was recorded a few times. This specimen comes from a study of T cells in Graves' hyperthyroidism and ophthalmopathy. Amplified TCR beta CDR3 regions came from RNA transcripts. The TCR CDR3 was amplified in a first-round RT-PCR using the HTBI primer set. One entry per CDR3 protein results from TCRdb running MiXCR on the multiplex PCR reads. Seen here are 500,000 to 650,000 distinct CDR3 sequences, 17% observed once, and the top ten hold around 17%. Germline V CDR1 and CDR2: MNHNS, SASEGT. CDR3 length: 14 residues. Trimming took 8 bases from V and 5 from J, leaving 15 bases between them.

This receptor was obtained from a woman aged 18-30 years with Graves' ophthalmopathy. The sample taken for sequencing was blood. The chain employs TRBV6-1 and TRBJ1-4, with D perhaps matching TRBD1 (5 bases). This chain's CDR3 is CASCARDGNEKLFF. The CDR3 DNA sequence: TGTGCCAGCTGCGCGAGGGACGGCAATGAAAAACTGTTTTTT.